This T cell receptor beta chain was documented in a study of T cells in Graves' hyperthyroidism and ophthalmopathy. Diagnosis rested on symptoms, serum thyroxine and TRAb, thyroid ultrasound, and orbital computed tomography. Germline V gene sequence: CDR1 SEHNR, CDR2 FQNEAQ (reference sequence). The CDR3 runs to 18 residues. Germline trimming cut 2 bases from V and 0 bases from J; bases unmatched to any gene: 7. RNA transcripts were the template for amplifying TCR beta CDR3 regions. The HTBI primer set drove a first-round RT-PCR of the TCR CDR3. One entry per CDR3 protein, called by TCRdb with MiXCR from the multiplex PCR reads. The sample records tens of thousands of distinct CDR3 sequences, roughly 50% being singletons.

This TCR derives from a woman aged 55-70 years with Graves' ophthalmopathy. The sample comprised blood. The chain couples TRBV7-9 to TRBJ2-2; 9 bases are shared with TRBD2. DNA for the CDR3: TGTGCCAGCAGCTTACCACTAGCGGGCTGTGCGAACACCGGGGAGCTGTTTTTT. It yields the protein CASSLPLAGCANTGELFF.